One sample yielded the 10 T cell receptor beta chains listed below, sequenced in a study of T cell changes during pregnancy in multiple sclerosis. Data came from immunoSEQ multiplex PCR; TCRdb stores just in-frame clones and leaves some out. The profile shows about 92,000 clones, roughly 90% of them singletons. The sample here was peripheral blood, taken in the first trimester of pregnancy. The receptors come from a female donor with multiple sclerosis, enrolled in a pregnancy study.

The chain has TRBV6-4 and TRBJ2-1, with D possibly matching TRBD1 (6 bases). Germline V CDR1 and CDR2: MRHNA, SNTAGT. V lost 0 bases, J lost 8 bases, and 14 bases lay in between. This CDR3 region has 15 residues. In DNA, the CDR3 is TGTGCCAGCAGTGACTCTACAGGGTCTCGGTATGAGCAGTTCTTC. Translation gives CASSDSTGSRYEQFF.

CDR3 sequence (DNA): TGTGCCAGCAGCAAAGGAGGGAACGGACCCTACGAGCAGTACTTC. As protein: CASSKGGNGPYEQYF. This sequence joins TRBV21-1 and TRBJ2-7; the table's D call, TRBD2, has no DNA check behind it. TRBV21-1 is listed as a pseudogene. There are 15 residues in the CDR3.

The gene calls are TRBV6-6 and TRBJ1-2; 7 bases match TRBD1. CDR3 length: 13 amino acids. After removal of 4 bases from V and 8 bases from J, the junction contained 7 bases not matched to a gene. Germline V lookup: CDR1 MNHNY, CDR2 SVGAGI (reference sequence). The CDR3 sequence is CASSSKQGSGYTF. The CDR3 nucleotides are TGTGCCAGCAGTTCGAAACAGGGGAGCGGCTACACCTTC.

The chain recombines TRBV27 with TRBJ1-2; D may be TRBD1 (6 bases). With 6 bases removed from V and 8 bases from J, the gap between germline ends came to 13 bases. Germline V lookup: CDR1 MNHEY, CDR2 SMNVEV (reference sequence). The CDR3 contains 12 residues. The CDR3 DNA reads as TGTGCCAGCAGGACAGGACTCAGGGGCTACACCTTC. Its protein is CASRTGLRGYTF.

This chain joins TRBV5-5 and TRBJ1-2; 8 bases are a match to TRBD1. The CDR3 loop spans 14 amino acids. J gave up 7 bases and V 3 bases, and 8 bases lay outside the gene matches. Germline values: CDR1 SGHKS, CDR2 YYEKEE (reference sequence). The CDR3 DNA follows: TGTGCCAGCAGCTCAACCACAGGGGGTCGTGGCTACACCTTC. It translates to CASSSTTGGRGYTF.

This clone was recorded only once. This chain joins TRBV4-1 and TRBJ1-4, with D possibly matching TRBD1 (5 bases). This CDR3 contains 15 residues. Germline CDR1 is MGHRA and CDR2 is YSYEKL. The V end lost 0 bases, the J end lost 4 bases, and 9 bases lay between the germline ends. The CDR3 here is CASSQDSTDNEKLFF. CDR3 coding DNA: TGCGCCAGCAGCCAAGACTCGACAGATAATGAAAAACTGTTTTTT.

With respect to this clone: The junction departs from germline at one end; a sequencing error may be responsible. The rearrangement joins TRBV7-2 to TRBJ2-7, with 8 bases identical to TRBD1. The CDR3 has 17 amino acids. Germline V gene sequence: CDR1 SGHTA, CDR2 FQGNSA. Written as DNA, the CDR3 is TGTGCCAGCAGCTTAAGTTTTCAGGGGGCCGGCTCCAACGAGCAGTACTTC. It specifies CASSLSFQGAGSNEQYF.

This clone has a single count. This chain links TRBV2 with TRBJ1-1; TRBD1 agrees at 9 bases. The CDR3 runs 14 residues. The junction had 6 bases not matched to a gene; V was cut back by 6 bases and J by 4 bases. Germline CDR1 and CDR2: SNHLY and FYNNEI. As DNA, the CDR3 is TGTGCCAGCAGCGCGGGACAGGGTTTCACTGAAGCTTTCTTT. The encoded protein is CASSAGQGFTEAFF. The variable domain in full, with the rest retrieved from reference TRBV2 and TRBJ1-1, is EPEVTQTPSHQVTQMGQEVILRCVPISNHLYFYWYRQILGQKVEFLVSFYNNEISEKSEIFDDQFSVERPDGSNFTLKIRSTKLEDSAMYFCASSAGQGFTEAFFGQGTRLTVV.

CDR3 DNA: TGTGCCAGCAGTTTGGCGGATGGGAACTATGGCTACACCTTC. As protein: CASSLADGNYGYTF. This sequence joins TRBV27 and TRBJ1-2, with D hard to call. The CDR3 runs 14 residues. Between the trimmed V and J ends, which lost 3 bases and 2 bases, there was a span of 10 bases. CDR1 and CDR2 from the germline V gene are MNHEY and SMNVEV (reference sequence).

V usage is TRBV14 and J usage is TRBJ2-7, with D tentatively TRBD2 (6 bases). The CDR3 is 15 residues long. V was trimmed by 1 base and J by 4 bases, leaving 14 bases between them. Germline CDR1 SGHDN, CDR2 FVKESK. Here the CDR3 reads CASSQVGGSSYEQYF. CDR3 DNA: TGTGCCAGCAGCCAAGTAGGAGGGAGTTCGTACGAGCAGTACTTC.